The clone carrying this TCR beta chain appeared once. The record originates from a study of blood T cell repertoires in COVID-19. Study overall: Collection of acute and convalescent COVID-19 samples took place in the United States, Italy and Spain. T cells, B-cell-depleted T cells, or PBMCs provided the cDNA or gDNA that served as material.

Methods used by the authors: Cell counts per sample came from amplifying reference gene primers. The data were produced by immunoSEQ multiplex PCR, yet TCRdb's version contains in-frame clones alone and is incomplete. V and J calls and clone size come straight from that table; D and trimming were deduced from the DNA. Among about 78,000 clones, around 86% were seen once, and the ten largest hold 4.5% to 5.5%. Per germline, CDR1 SGHNT and CDR2 YENEEA. This CDR3 is built from 14 residues. The V end was cut by 1 base, the J end by 2 bases, with 7 bases between. The chain combines TRBV11-3 with TRBJ2-3; D remains ambiguous. This clonotype was obtained from a man aged 50-59 years with active or convalescent COVID-19. The sample was peripheral blood. The CDR3 DNA follows: TGTGCCAGCAGCTTAGGTCTCCCCACAGATACGCAGTATTTT. Translation: CASSLGLPTDTQYF.